This T cell receptor beta chain was obtained from a study of STAT3 mutations in large granular lymphocyte leukemia. Study results and limitations: In T-cell large granular lymphocyte leukemia, about half of patients showed multiple immunodominant subclonotypes. Sampling intervals varied between patients and samples.

Germline lookup yields CDR1 SGHDT and CDR2 YYEEEE. V shed 4 bases and J shed 3 bases, with 9 bases lying between them. The CDR3 runs to 13 residues. To note about this clone: Antigen unknown.

Generated by immunoSEQ multiplex PCR, the TCRdb table keeps only in-frame clones and is missing some. The table lists about 15,000 clones, 70% to 90% of them singletons, with over 7.5% in the top ten. The chain joins TRBV5-6 to TRBJ2-3, with a weak D call TRBD2 (5 bases). The receptor's source is a man in his fifties with T-cell large granular lymphocyte leukemia. Some clones in this sample may be carry-over from other donors' samples. The sample taken for sequencing was peripheral blood mononuclear cells. For the CDR3, the DNA is TGTGCCAGCAGCGTATGGAGGACAGATACGCAGTATTTT. As protein: CASSVWRTDTQYF.